This T cell receptor beta chain was identified during a study of blood T cell repertoires in COVID-19. Study as a whole: PBMCs, B-cell-depleted T cells, or T cells provided the cDNA or gDNA that made up the material.

The CDR3 runs to 13 residues. Germline V gene sequence: CDR1 SGHRS, CDR2 YFSETQ. Trimming shortened V by 0 bases and J by 8 bases, and 11 bases separated the two germline ends. Method: immunoSEQ multiplex PCR; TCRdb's copy keeps in-frame clones and lacks some. The sample has 150,000 to 200,000 clones, about 80% seen once; the top ten hold roughly 8%. The chain links TRBV5-1 to TRBJ1-1; D call uncertain. Sample: peripheral blood. This sequence originates from a man aged 60 to 69 with acute or convalescent COVID-19. CDR3 amino acids: CASSLDFGKEAFF. DNA of the CDR3: TGCGCCAGCAGCTTGGACTTCGGTAAAGAAGCTTTCTTT. Full variable domain (outside the CDR3, taken from reference TRBV5-1 and TRBJ1-1): KAGVTQTPRYLIKTRGQQVTLSCSPISGHRSVSWYQQTPGQGLQFLFEYFSETQRNKGNFPGRFSGRQFSNSRSEMNVSTLELGDSALYLCASSLDFGKEAFFGQGTRLTVV.